This T cell receptor beta chain stems from a study of T cell changes during pregnancy in multiple sclerosis. The count of this clone is one. The CDR3 contains 16 residues. Per germline, CDR1 SGHAT and CDR2 FQNNGV. The V and J ends lost 4 bases and 6 bases respectively, with 18 bases between them. TCRdb's copy holds only in-frame clones and misses some; the assay was immunoSEQ multiplex PCR. The data hold roughly 49,000 clones, with more than 85% observed a single time. The rearrangement uses TRBV11-2 and TRBJ1-4; possible D gene TRBD1, 5 bases. Sample: CD8+ T cells from peripheral blood mononuclear cells, taken in the first trimester of pregnancy. The TCR sequence derives from a female donor with multiple sclerosis, enrolled in a pregnancy study. CDR3 nucleotide sequence: TGTGCCAGCAGCTCAGGTTTCAGGACAAGCGATGAAAAACTGTTTTTT. Its protein is CASSSGFRTSDEKLFF.